This TCR beta chain was sequenced for a study of T cell repertoires in cytomegalovirus infection. Study background: Both CMV infection and a matching HLA type were indicated by public TCR beta signatures.

This clonotype was detected only a few times. Its antigen is undetermined. Per the germline V gene, CDR1 is MNHNS and CDR2 is SASEGT. Trimming shortened V by 2 bases and J by 11 bases, and 12 bases separated the two germline ends. The CDR3 is 12 residues long. TCRdb called the reads again in MiXCR, with one record for every CDR3 protein. This sample has about 320,000 distinct CDR3 sequences, with over 7.5% found just once. Findings of the study overall: Adding up the frequency of public TCR beta families identified people who carried CMV plus the relevant HLA. There were HLA-C-restricted CMV-specific TCR beta clonotypes dominating the ex vivo response.

This sequence was found in a human donor in good health (CMV status not recorded). Some clones in this sample may be carry-over from other donors' samples. The sequencing sample was made of PBMCs. The chain carries TRBV6-1 and TRBJ1-1; D unresolved. This CDR3 reads CASSEWARRAFF. CDR3 DNA sequence: TGTGCCAGCAGTGAATGGGCCCGGAGGGCTTTCTTT.